This T cell receptor beta chain comes out of a study of T cells in Graves' hyperthyroidism and ophthalmopathy. Regarding the study as a whole: The model foresaw ophthalmopathy a median around 6 months prior to onset.

V lost 0 bases and J lost 2, with 14 bases in between. This CDR3 is 17 amino acids long. Germline assignment: CDR1 LNHDA and CDR2 SQIVND (reference sequence). In this sample, this clonotype turned up a few times. Its antigen is not known. RNA transcripts were the template for amplifying TCR beta CDR3 regions. The HTBI primer set was used in a first-round RT-PCR of the TCR CDR3. Each CDR3 protein gets one entry after TCRdb re-called the multiplex PCR reads with MiXCR. This sample has fewer than 900,000 distinct CDR3 sequences, with over 15% found just once. The chain carries TRBV19 and TRBJ1-5; maybe TRBD1 (6 bases). Sequenced: blood. The sequence was collected from a woman in her forties or fifties with Graves' hyperthyroidism that later progressed to Graves' ophthalmopathy. In DNA form, the CDR3 reads TGTGCCAGTAGTATAGATGGGACACTTTTAGGCAATCAGCCCCAGCATTTT. Residues: CASSIDGTLLGNQPQHF.